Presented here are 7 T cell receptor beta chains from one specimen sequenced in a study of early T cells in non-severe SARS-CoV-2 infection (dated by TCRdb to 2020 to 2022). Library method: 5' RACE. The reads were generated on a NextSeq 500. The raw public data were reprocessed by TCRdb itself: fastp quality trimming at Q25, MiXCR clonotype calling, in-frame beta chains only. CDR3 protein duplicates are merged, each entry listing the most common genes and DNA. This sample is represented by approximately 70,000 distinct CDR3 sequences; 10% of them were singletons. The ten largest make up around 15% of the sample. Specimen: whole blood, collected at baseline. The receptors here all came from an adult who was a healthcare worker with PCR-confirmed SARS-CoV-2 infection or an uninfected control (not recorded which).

The chain's CDR3 is CSTGLAGGRESPGTQYF. CDR3 DNA sequence: TGCAGCACAGGACTAGCGGGAGGGCGGGAAAGTCCGGGTACGCAGTATTTT. The gene calls are TRBV29-1 and TRBJ2-3; TRBD2 matches 15 bases. The CDR3 covers 17 residues. Germline V lookup: CDR1 SQVTM, CDR2 ANQGSEA. The V segment lost 8 bases and the J segment 8 bases; nucleotides outside the gene matches: 17.

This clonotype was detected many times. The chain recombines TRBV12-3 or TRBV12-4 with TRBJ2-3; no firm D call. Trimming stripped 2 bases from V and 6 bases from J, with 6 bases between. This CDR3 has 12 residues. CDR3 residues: CASSLQTDTQYF. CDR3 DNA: TGTGCCAGCAGTTTACAGACCGATACGCAGTATTTT.

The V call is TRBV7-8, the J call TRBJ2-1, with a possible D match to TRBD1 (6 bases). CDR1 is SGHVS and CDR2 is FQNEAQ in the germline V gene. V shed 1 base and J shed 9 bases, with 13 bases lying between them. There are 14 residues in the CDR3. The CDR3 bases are TGTGCCAGCAGCTTAGGGGGGCGGGTGTTTGAGCAGTTCTTC. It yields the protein CASSLGGRVFEQFF.

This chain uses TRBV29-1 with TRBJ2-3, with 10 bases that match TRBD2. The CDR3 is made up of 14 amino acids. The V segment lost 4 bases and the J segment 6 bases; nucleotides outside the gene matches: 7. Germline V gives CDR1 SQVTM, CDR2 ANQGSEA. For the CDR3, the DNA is TGCAGCGTTGTCCTAGCGGGAGAACGGGATACGCAGTATTTT. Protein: CSVVLAGERDTQYF.

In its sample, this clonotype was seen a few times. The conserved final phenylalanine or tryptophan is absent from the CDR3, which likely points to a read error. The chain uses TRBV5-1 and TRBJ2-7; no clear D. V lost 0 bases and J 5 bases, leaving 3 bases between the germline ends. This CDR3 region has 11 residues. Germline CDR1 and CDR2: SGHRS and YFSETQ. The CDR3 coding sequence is TGCGCCAGCAGCTTGGACGACGAGCAGTACTCC. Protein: CASSLDDEQYS.

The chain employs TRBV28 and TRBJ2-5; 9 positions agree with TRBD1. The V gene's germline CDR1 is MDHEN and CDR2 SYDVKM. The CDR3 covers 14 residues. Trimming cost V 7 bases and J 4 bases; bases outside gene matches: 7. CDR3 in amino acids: CASKETGGLETQYF. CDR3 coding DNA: TGTGCCAGCAAAGAGACAGGGGGATTAGAGACCCAGTACTTC.

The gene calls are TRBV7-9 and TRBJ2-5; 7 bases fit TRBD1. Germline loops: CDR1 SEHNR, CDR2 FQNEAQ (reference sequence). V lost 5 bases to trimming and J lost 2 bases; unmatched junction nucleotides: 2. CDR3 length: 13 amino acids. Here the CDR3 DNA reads TGTGCCAGCAGCGGACAGGTTCAAGAGACCCAGTACTTC. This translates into CASSGQVQETQYF.